What follows describes a single T cell receptor beta chain. Its specificity is not known. The germline CDR1 and CDR2 sequences are MDHEN and SYDVKM. The CDR3 length is 13 residues. Trimming stripped 1 base from V and 10 bases from J, with 11 bases between. The data are from a study of cytomegalovirus exposure and HLA in healthy donors. Study observations and caveats: Reportedly, fewer N-insertions than the approximately 700-donor mean appeared in an Asian-associated ancestry cluster in a later analysis.

PCR employed 60 Vbeta and 13 Jbeta primers. TCRdb's table, derived via immunoSEQ multiplex PCR, lists solely in-frame clones and lacks some. The repertoire holds some 200,000 clones, 80% to 85% seen once, with approximately 0.8% in the top ten. The V and J genes are TRBV28 and TRBJ2-1; D is uncertain. The TCR sequence derives from a woman aged 18-35 years in good health and CMV-seronegative. Sequencing was carried out using PBMCs. The CDR3 reads CASSLLPGNEQFF. The CDR3, as DNA: TGTGCCAGCAGTTTATTACCAGGAAACGAGCAGTTCTTC.